This T cell receptor beta chain was captured in a study of cytotoxic CD8 clonotypes in ibrutinib-treated CLL. Whole-study findings and limits: Public clonotypes proved infrequent, and on treatment they shrank or remained steady.

Targeted sequencing depth ranged from 1 in 200,000 to 1 in 1 million T cells. The method was immunoSEQ multiplex PCR; TCRdb's version includes in-frame clones alone and lacks a portion of them. The table lists about 250,000 clones, 70% of them singletons. As for this clone: Its antigen is still unknown.

V lost 4 bases to trimming and J lost 3 bases, with 10 bases between them. Germline loops: CDR1 SGHAT, CDR2 FQNNGV. The CDR3 has 13 amino acids. The rearrangement joins TRBV11-2 to TRBJ2-7; D remains unclear. The sequence came from a human donor with chronic lymphocytic leukemia. The source material was PBMCs, sampled after 24 months of ibrutinib treatment. This CDR3 is CASSSNLNYEQYF. The CDR3 coding sequence is TGTGCCAGCAGCTCCAACCTCAACTACGAGCAGTACTTC.